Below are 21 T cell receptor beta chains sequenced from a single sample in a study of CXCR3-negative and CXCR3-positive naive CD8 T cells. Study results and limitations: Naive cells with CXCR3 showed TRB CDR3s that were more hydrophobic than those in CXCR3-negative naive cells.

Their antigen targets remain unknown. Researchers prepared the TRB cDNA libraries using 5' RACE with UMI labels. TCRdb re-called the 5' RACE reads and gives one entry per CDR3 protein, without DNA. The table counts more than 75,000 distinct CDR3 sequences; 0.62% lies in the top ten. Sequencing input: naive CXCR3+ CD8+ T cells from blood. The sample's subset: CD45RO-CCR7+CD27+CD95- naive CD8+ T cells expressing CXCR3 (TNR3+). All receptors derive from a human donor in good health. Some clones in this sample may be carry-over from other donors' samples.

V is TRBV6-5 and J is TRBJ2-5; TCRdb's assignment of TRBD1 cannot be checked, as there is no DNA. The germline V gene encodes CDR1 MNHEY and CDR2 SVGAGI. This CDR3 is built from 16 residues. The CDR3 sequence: CASSYYWTGVQETQYF.

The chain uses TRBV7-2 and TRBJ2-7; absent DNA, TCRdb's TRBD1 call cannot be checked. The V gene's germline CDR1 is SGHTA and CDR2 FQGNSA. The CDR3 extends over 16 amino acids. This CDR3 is CASSSGQGAFFYEQYF.

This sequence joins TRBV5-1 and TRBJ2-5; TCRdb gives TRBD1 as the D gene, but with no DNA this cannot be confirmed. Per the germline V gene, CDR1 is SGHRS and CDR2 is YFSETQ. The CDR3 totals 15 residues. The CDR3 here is CASSLNGGFQETQYF.

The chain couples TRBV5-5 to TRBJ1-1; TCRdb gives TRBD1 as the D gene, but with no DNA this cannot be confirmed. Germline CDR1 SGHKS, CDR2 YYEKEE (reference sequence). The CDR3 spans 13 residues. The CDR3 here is CASSFGTNTEAFF.

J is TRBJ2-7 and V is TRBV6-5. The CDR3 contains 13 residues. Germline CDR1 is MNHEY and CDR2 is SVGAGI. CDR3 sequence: CASSYSQGYEQYF.

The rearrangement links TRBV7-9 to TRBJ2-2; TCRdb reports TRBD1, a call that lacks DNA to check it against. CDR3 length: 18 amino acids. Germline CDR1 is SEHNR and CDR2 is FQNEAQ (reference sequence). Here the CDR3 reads CASSFPSRGGANTGELFF.

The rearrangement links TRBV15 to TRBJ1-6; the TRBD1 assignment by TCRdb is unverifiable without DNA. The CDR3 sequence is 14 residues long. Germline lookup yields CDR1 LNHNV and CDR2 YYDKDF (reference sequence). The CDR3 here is CATSRDGANSPLHF.

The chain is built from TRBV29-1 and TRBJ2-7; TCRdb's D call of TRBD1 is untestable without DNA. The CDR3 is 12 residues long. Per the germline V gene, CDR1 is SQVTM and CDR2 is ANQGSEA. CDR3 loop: CSVRDRVSEQYF.

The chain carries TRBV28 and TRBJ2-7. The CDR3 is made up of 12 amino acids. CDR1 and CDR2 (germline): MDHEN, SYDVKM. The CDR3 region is CASSLVSYEQYF.

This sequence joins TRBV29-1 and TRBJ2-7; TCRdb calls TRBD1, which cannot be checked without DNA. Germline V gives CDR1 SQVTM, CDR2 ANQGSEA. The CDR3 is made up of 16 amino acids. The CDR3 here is CSVIGRGTGGSFEQYF.

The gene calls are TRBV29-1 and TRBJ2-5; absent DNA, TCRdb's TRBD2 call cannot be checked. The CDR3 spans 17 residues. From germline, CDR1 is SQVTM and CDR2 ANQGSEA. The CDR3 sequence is CSVEEYGDGREGETQYF.

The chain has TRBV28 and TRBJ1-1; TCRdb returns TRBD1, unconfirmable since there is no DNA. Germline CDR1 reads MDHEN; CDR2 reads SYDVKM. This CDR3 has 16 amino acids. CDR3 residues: CASSFPLEGRFTEAFF.

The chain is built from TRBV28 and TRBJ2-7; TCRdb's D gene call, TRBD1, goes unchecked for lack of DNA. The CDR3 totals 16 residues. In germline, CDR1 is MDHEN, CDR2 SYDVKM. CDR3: CASSLHSGTGFYEQYF. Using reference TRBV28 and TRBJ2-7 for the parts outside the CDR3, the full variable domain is DVKVTQSSRYLVKRTGEKVFLECVQDMDHENMFWYRQDPGLGLRLIYFSYDVKMKEKGDIPEGYSVSREKKERFSLILESASTNQTSMYLCASSLHSGTGFYEQYFGPGTRLTVT.

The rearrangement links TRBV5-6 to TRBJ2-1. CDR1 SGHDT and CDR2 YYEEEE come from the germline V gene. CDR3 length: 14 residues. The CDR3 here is CASSLGGSYNEQFF.

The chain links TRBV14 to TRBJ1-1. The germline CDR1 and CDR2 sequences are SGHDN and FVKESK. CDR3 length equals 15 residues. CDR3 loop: CASSQVSDLNTEAFF.

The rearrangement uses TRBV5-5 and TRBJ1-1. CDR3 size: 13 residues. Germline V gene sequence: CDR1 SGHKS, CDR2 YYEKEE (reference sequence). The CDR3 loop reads CASSMGTYTEAFF.

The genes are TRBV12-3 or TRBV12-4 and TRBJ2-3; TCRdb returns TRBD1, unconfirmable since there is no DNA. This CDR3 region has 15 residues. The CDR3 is CASSLPGQGTDTQYF.

The CDR3 loop reads CSLRDLRSNEQFF. V usage is TRBV29-1 and J usage is TRBJ2-1; TCRdb's D call of TRBD2 is untestable without DNA. CDR1 and CDR2 from the germline V gene are SQVTM and ANQGSEA. The CDR3 length is 13 residues.

The CDR3 is CASSDRASNEQFF. The chain employs TRBV28 and TRBJ2-1; TCRdb gives TRBD1 as the D gene, but with no DNA this cannot be confirmed. Germline V CDR1 and CDR2: MDHEN, SYDVKM. The CDR3 is 13 residues long.

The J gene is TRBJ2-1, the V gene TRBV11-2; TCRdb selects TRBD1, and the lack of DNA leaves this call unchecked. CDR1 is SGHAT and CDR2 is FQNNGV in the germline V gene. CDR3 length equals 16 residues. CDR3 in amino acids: CASSLEGRGSNNEQFF.

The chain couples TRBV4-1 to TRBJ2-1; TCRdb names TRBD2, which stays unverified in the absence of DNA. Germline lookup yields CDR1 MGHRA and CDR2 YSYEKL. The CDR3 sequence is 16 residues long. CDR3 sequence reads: CASRELAGISYNEQFF.